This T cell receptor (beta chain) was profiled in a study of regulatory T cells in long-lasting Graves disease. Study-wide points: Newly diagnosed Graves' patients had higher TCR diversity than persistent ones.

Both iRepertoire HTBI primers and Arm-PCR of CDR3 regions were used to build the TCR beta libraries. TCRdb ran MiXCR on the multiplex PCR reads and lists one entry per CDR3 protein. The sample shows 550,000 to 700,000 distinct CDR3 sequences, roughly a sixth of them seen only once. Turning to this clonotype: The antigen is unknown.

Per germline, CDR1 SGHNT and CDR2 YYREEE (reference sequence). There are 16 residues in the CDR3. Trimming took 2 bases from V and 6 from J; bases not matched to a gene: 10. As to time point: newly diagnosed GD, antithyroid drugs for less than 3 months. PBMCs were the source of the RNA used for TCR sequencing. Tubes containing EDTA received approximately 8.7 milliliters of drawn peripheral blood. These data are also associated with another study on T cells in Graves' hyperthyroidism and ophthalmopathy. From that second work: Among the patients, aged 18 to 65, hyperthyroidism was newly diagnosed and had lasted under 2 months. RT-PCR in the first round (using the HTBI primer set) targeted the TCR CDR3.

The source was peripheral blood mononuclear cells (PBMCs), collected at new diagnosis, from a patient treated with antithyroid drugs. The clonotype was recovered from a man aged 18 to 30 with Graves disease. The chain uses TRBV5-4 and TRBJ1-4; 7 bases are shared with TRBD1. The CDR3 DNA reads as TGTGCCAGCAGCTTACCGACAGGGTGGGAAGATGAAAAACTGTTTTTT. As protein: CASSLPTGWEDEKLFF.